This T cell receptor beta chain appears in the sequencing data of a study of blood T cell repertoires in COVID-19. The wider study: Nucleic acid was either cDNA or gDNA, and it came from T cells, B-cell-depleted T cells, or PBMCs.

V lost 6 bases to trimming and J lost 5 bases; unmatched junction nucleotides: 11. The CDR3 is made up of 15 amino acids. Germline CDR1 is SGHRS and CDR2 is YFSETQ. Per the original methods: The authors estimated nucleated cell counts from reference gene primer amplification. This table comes from immunoSEQ multiplex PCR, and its TCRdb copy is limited to in-frame clones, with some not included. That table furnishes V, J and clone size, whereas the DNA furnished D and trimming. The sample lists about 200,000 clones; roughly 80% were seen once. The receptor was isolated from a man in his sixties with acute or convalescent COVID-19. The rearrangement joins TRBV5-1 to TRBJ2-7; TRBD2 matches at 10 bases. Material for sequencing was peripheral blood. The DNA for the CDR3 is TGCGCCAGCACGGAACTAGCGGGAAAGTTCAACGAGCAGTACTTC. As protein: CASTELAGKFNEQYF.